This entry is about one T cell receptor (beta chain). The antigen it recognizes is unknown. Per-nucleotide qualities are absent, and no much larger clonotype sits a single base away. This entry belongs to a study of blood T cell repertoires in COVID-19 (dated by TCRdb to the early 2020s). Background for the entire study: Collaborator samples came from the United States, Italy and Spain and covered acute and convalescent phases of COVID-19. Where available, HLA class I and class II types were taken from metadata supplied by the sample provider and were not determined by assay-based typing. The dataset comprised deeply sampled blood TCRbeta repertoires from subjects exposed to, actively infected with, or recovered from COVID-19. The material from the prospective study consisted of cDNA or gDNA derived from T cells, B-cell-depleted T cells, or PBMCs. Samples were obtained from the ongoing ImmuneRACE study (first 160 participants) and from over 1,000 subjects provided by 6 global collaborators. Sample metadata almost always included a de-identified subject ID, COVID-19 status, age in years and sex. The repertoires were made available in a free public database intended to serve as a resource for research on the immune response to SARS-CoV-2. General study outcomes and caveats: How much clinical and demographic metadata was included differed by source and by participant, and the metadata was provided uncurated.

Each collaborating institution followed its own protocols to collect whole blood in K2EDTA tubes. For TCRbeta analysis, collaborators shipped samples as frozen whole blood, isolated PBMCs, or DNA extracted from either of those sample types. The immunoSEQ Assay, a bias-controlled multiplex PCR, was used to amplify TCRbeta CDR3 regions from genomic DNA. The published analysis was carried out like this. The number of nucleated cells in each sample was estimated from the amplification of reference gene primers within the assay. To quantify the absolute abundance of each unique TCRbeta CDR3 rearrangement, sequence reads were collapsed and filtered. For each sample, productive Simpson clonality was calculated by taking the square root of Simpson's diversity index across productive rearrangements. In its TCRdb copy, this immuneACCESS table keeps in-frame sequences only and misses some clones. Where compared with another copy, unresolved V genes explain less than half of these, and the others have no known cause. D and trimming come from the DNA, and the V and J calls and clone size come from that table. Recorded for this sample are about 100,000 clones; roughly 84% of them occurred a single time. The ten largest make up approximately 7% of the sample.

Specimen: peripheral blood. The TCR comes from a man aged 30 to 39 in a cohort sampled during active COVID-19.

The CDR3 sequence is CATSARPGPLEQYF. The sequenced DNA: TGTGCCACCAGTGCGCGCCCGGGTCCCCTCGAGCAGTACTTC. In this chain, TRBV24-1 is recombined with TRBJ2-7; the D gene cannot be named for sure. According to the germline V gene, CDR1 reads KGHDR and CDR2 reads SFDVKD. Measured from the cysteine to the phenylalanine, the CDR3 is 14 residues long. The read is trimmed to its CDR3 DNA, 42 bases read in frame from base 1. Relative to germline, V is 5 bases shorter and J is 6 bases shorter, with 16 bases between their ends.